This T cell receptor (beta chain) was recovered during a study of beta chain features in type 1 diabetes. This clone was found a few times. Germline values: CDR1 SGHTA, CDR2 FQGNSA. This CDR3 region has 16 residues. V dropped 4 bases and J dropped 8; count of bases not matched to a gene: 11. As every portion of the isolated RNA was reverse transcribed, the sequencing read expressed TCRB transcripts. Assay used: immunoSEQ multiplex PCR; TCRdb lists only in-frame clones, some missing. Here the sample spans hundreds of thousands of clones, over 10% being singletons. The V call is TRBV7-2, the J call TRBJ1-6; 7 bases match TRBD1. The receptor comes from a man between 18 and 29 years old in good health. The sample was naive CD4+ T cells from blood. The CDR3 DNA reads as TGTGCCAGCAGCTCACAGACAGGGAGAAAGGATTCACCCCTCCACTTT. It is translated as CASSSQTGRKDSPLHF.